These 29 T cell receptor beta chains originate from one sample sequenced in a study of neurological immune-mediated disorders. TCRdb re-derived calls from the 5' RACE reads in MiXCR, one entry per CDR3 protein. Of roughly 71,000 distinct CDR3 sequences in the sample, around 3.9% were seen once. Sequencing input: PBMCs. These receptors all stem from a man in his thirties or forties with multiple sclerosis.

This clonotype was recorded at least ten times. V usage is TRBV5-1 and J usage is TRBJ2-3, with unresolved D. The CDR3 is made up of 12 amino acids. Germline CDR1 and CDR2: SGHRS and YFSETQ. V was clipped by 4 bases and J by 6 bases, with 9 bases between them. CDR3 DNA: TGCGCCAGCAGCCCCGGACGGGATACGCAGTATTTT. It yields the protein CASSPGRDTQYF.

This clonotype came up many times. The CDR3 DNA follows: TGCGCCAGCAGCCTTGGTGAGGTGACTAACACAGATACGCAGTATTTT. Protein: CASSLGEVTNTDTQYF. The V call is TRBV4-1, the J call TRBJ2-3; a possible D gene is TRBD2 (5 bases). V lost 4 bases to trimming and J lost 2 bases, with 16 bases between them. Germline V gene data show CDR1 as MGHRA and CDR2 as YSYEKL. CDR3 size: 16 residues.

This clonotype was found many times. J is TRBJ2-1 and V is TRBV12-3 or TRBV12-4, with 12 nucleotides matching TRBD2. The CDR3 runs 14 residues. V trimming: 5 bases; J trimming: 6 bases; junction bases outside the gene matches: 2. The CDR3 protein is CASSPGLAGNEQFF. The CDR3 DNA sequence: TGTGCCAGCAGTCCGGGACTAGCGGGCAATGAGCAGTTCTTC.

This clonotype was picked up many times. This chain joins TRBV30 and TRBJ1-4; weak D call: TRBD1 (5 bases). The V gene's germline CDR1 is GTSNPN and CDR2 SVGIG (reference sequence). Trimming left V 2 bases short and J 8 bases short, with 15 bases between. The CDR3 has 14 residues. The CDR3 DNA reads TGTGCCTGGAGTTTTGGGTCGACAGTGGAAAAACTGTTTTTT. It specifies CAWSFGSTVEKLFF.

This clonotype was counted many times. The chain recombines TRBV20-1 with TRBJ2-1; 13 bases are shared with TRBD2. The junction had 11 bases not matched to a gene; V was cut back by 2 bases and J by 4 bases. Germline V gene sequence: CDR1 DFQATT, CDR2 SNEGSKA (reference sequence). This CDR3 is built from 18 residues. The CDR3 protein is CSARQLAGGQKVYNEQFF. The DNA of the CDR3 is TGCAGTGCTAGACAACTAGCGGGGGGGCAGAAAGTATACAATGAGCAGTTCTTC.

This clonotype appeared many times. V and J are TRBV14 and TRBJ2-1, with TRBD2 identical over 15 bases. The ends lost 0 bases at V and 3 bases at J; junction bases unmatched: 3. Germline-derived CDR1 and CDR2 are SGHDN and FVKESK. This CDR3 region has 18 residues. CDR3 bases: TGTGCCAGCAGCCAAGATTTGGGACTAGCGGGGGGCTACAATGAGCAGTTCTTC. This encodes CASSQDLGLAGGYNEQFF.

This clonotype was recorded many times. The chain uses TRBV4-2 and TRBJ2-3; D not certain. The CDR3 is 18 residues long. From germline, CDR1 is LGHNA and CDR2 YNFKEQ. V lost 6 bases, J lost 0 bases, and 22 bases lay in between. Here the CDR3 reads CASRHNAFYTISTDTQYF. The CDR3 DNA reads as TGTGCCAGCAGACACAACGCCTTCTACACTATCAGCACAGATACGCAGTATTTT.

Ten or more counts support this clonotype. The V and J genes are TRBV11-1 and TRBJ1-4, with D maybe TRBD1 (5 bases). CDR1 SGHAT and CDR2 FQDESV come from the germline V gene (reference sequence). The CDR3 totals 14 residues. V lost 3 bases and J lost 0, with 5 bases in between. The DNA of the CDR3 is TGTGCCAGCAGCTTGACAGCAACTAATGAAAAACTGTTTTTT. This encodes CASSLTATNEKLFF.

The V call is TRBV20-1, the J call TRBJ2-4; D is undetermined. Per the germline V gene, CDR1 is DFQATT and CDR2 is SNEGSKA (reference sequence). The CDR3 runs 15 residues. V lost 3 bases and J 6 bases, leaving 18 bases between the germline ends. CDR3 residues: CSASRQTGQINIQYF. For the CDR3, the DNA is TGCAGTGCTAGTCGGCAGACCGGCCAGATAAACATTCAGTACTTC.

This clonotype showed up many times. The rearrangement links TRBV9 to TRBJ1-2, with D maybe TRBD1 (5 bases). The length of the CDR3 is 14 residues. The V and J ends lost 0 bases and 6 bases respectively, with 12 bases between them. Per germline, CDR1 SGDLS and CDR2 YYNGEE. The CDR3 sequence: CASSVAGKKNGYTF. The CDR3, as DNA: TGTGCCAGCAGCGTAGCAGGGAAGAAGAATGGCTACACCTTC.

This clonotype was observed at least ten times. This chain connects TRBV4-1 to TRBJ2-1; 8 nucleotides align to TRBD1. Looked up from germline, CDR1 is MGHRA and CDR2 is YSYEKL. After removal of 4 bases from V and 1 base from J, the junction contained 9 bases not matched to a gene. The CDR3 spans 17 residues. CDR3 sequence: CASSRSRQGASYNEQFF. The CDR3 coding sequence is TGCGCCAGCAGCCGGAGCCGCCAGGGGGCATCCTACAATGAGCAGTTCTTC.

In its sample, this clonotype was seen many times. The chain combines TRBV5-5 with TRBJ2-7; a possible D gene is TRBD1 (5 bases). Between the trimmed V and J ends, which lost 1 base and 1 base, there was a span of 12 bases. Germline-derived CDR1 and CDR2 are SGHKS and YYEKEE (reference sequence). This CDR3 is built from 15 residues. The CDR3 nucleotides are TGTGCCAGCAGCTTGCGGCTTACAGGTTCCTACGAGCAGTACTTC. It is translated as CASSLRLTGSYEQYF.

This clonotype was seen ten or more times. The chain has TRBV12-3 or TRBV12-4 and TRBJ1-1, with D perhaps TRBD1 (5 bases). This CDR3 has 12 residues. The V end lost 7 bases, the J end lost 6 bases, and 12 bases lay between the germline ends. CDR3 coding DNA: TGTGCCAGCAACCTCATGGGACCTGAAGCTTTCTTT. This encodes CASNLMGPEAFF.

This clonotype has at least ten counts. The chain employs TRBV20-1 and TRBJ1-1; D uncertain. Trimming took 4 bases from V and 3 from J, leaving 9 bases between them. The germline V gene has CDR1 DFQATT and CDR2 SNEGSKA (reference sequence). The CDR3 contains 12 residues. CDR3 amino acids: CSANQRDTEAFF. The CDR3 DNA sequence: TGCAGTGCTAACCAGAGGGACACTGAAGCTTTCTTT.

This clonotype was detected a few times. V usage is TRBV5-1 and J usage is TRBJ2-1; 12 bases are a match to TRBD2. The V and J ends lost 2 bases and 8 bases, in that order; junction bases with no gene match: 8. CDR3 size: 16 residues. Germline assignment: CDR1 SGHRS and CDR2 YFSETQ. The CDR3 loop reads CASSLPLAGGYDEQFF. The CDR3 DNA follows: TGCGCCAGCAGCTTACCTCTAGCGGGGGGGTACGATGAGCAGTTCTTC. Filled out from reference TRBV5-1 and TRBJ2-1, the complete variable domain reads KAGVTQTPRYLIKTRGQQVTLSCSPISGHRSVSWYQQTPGQGLQFLFEYFSETQRNKGNFPGRFSGRQFSNSRSEMNVSTLELGDSALYLCASSLPLAGGYDEQFFGPGTRLTVL.

This clonotype has a handful of counts. A read error may explain this, as a much larger clone is one base away. CDR3 in DNA: TGCGCCAGCAGCTTGCCAACAGGGGAATCCTACGAGCAGTACTTC. This sequence encodes CASSLPTGESYEQYF. V usage is TRBV5-1 and J usage is TRBJ2-7; 7 nucleotides agree with TRBD1. The germline V gene has CDR1 SGHRS and CDR2 YFSETQ. The CDR3 runs to 15 residues. V lost 1 base, J lost 1 base, and 5 bases stayed unmatched.

There are many counts of this clonotype. The junction differs from germline at one of its ends, possibly a read error. This chain joins TRBV20-1 and TRBJ1-5; weak D call: TRBD1 (6 bases). Germline V gives CDR1 DFQATT, CDR2 SNEGSKA (reference sequence). The CDR3 runs to 13 residues. The CDR3 is CSAKQGSNQPQNF. In DNA, the CDR3 is TGCAGTGCTAAACAGGGTAGCAATCAGCCCCAGAATTTT.

This clonotype appeared a few times. This chain uses TRBV7-9 with TRBJ2-1; 7 bases line up with TRBD1. Germline lookup yields CDR1 SEHNR and CDR2 FQNEAQ (reference sequence). V dropped 2 bases and J dropped 6; count of bases not matched to a gene: 7. CDR3 length equals 15 residues. CDR3 bases: TGTGCCAGCAGCTTAAGTGACAGGGTGGTCAATGAGCAGTTCTTC. It codes for CASSLSDRVVNEQFF.

This clonotype appeared many times. This chain uses TRBV7-2 with TRBJ1-2; perhaps TRBD1 as D (6 bases). V gave up 2 bases and J gave up 2 bases, with 12 bases separating them. There are 15 residues in the CDR3. Germline V gives CDR1 SGHTA, CDR2 FQGNSA. The CDR3 region is CASSLRDGGNYGYTF. DNA for the CDR3: TGTGCCAGCAGCTTAAGGGACGGGGGCAACTATGGCTACACCTTC.

This clonotype was counted at least ten times. The chain couples TRBV5-1 to TRBJ1-1; D unresolved. Per the germline V gene, CDR1 is SGHRS and CDR2 is YFSETQ. The V end was cut by 0 bases, the J end by 4 bases, with 7 bases between. The CDR3 has 13 residues. The CDR3 protein is CASSLETGTEAFF. CDR3 nucleotide sequence: TGCGCCAGCAGCTTGGAGACCGGCACTGAAGCTTTCTTT.

The sample holds many counts of this clonotype. V is TRBV19 and J is TRBJ1-2, with D uncertain. The V end was cut by 9 bases, the J end by 2 bases, with 7 bases between. Germline loops: CDR1 LNHDA, CDR2 SQIVND (reference sequence). This CDR3 region has 11 residues. Written as DNA, the CDR3 is TGTGCCAGCCAAGAGAACTATGGCTACACCTTC. It encodes CASQENYGYTF.

There are many counts of this clonotype. The rearrangement joins TRBV5-1 to TRBJ2-3; D possibly corresponds to TRBD2 (5 bases). Germline V gene data show CDR1 as SGHRS and CDR2 as YFSETQ. The V end lost 4 bases, the J end lost 4 bases, and 10 bases lay between the germline ends. This CDR3 is 13 amino acids long. CDR3 nucleotide sequence: TGCGCCAGCAGCGAGACTACGGCAGATACGCAGTATTTT. It yields the protein CASSETTADTQYF. The full variable domain, its missing parts supplied by reference TRBV5-1 and TRBJ2-3, is KAGVTQTPRYLIKTRGQQVTLSCSPISGHRSVSWYQQTPGQGLQFLFEYFSETQRNKGNFPGRFSGRQFSNSRSEMNVSTLELGDSALYLCASSETTADTQYFGPGTRLTVL.

This clonotype was observed many times. Being one base from a much bigger clone, this may be a read error. The chain uses TRBV6-2 or TRBV6-3 and TRBJ1-1, with D unclear. Germline CDR1 reads MNHEY; CDR2 reads SVGEGT. This CDR3 comprises 15 residues. Trimming removed 2 bases at V and 0 bases at J, with 10 bases between. CDR3 amino acids: CASSYLLKVNTEAFF. Written as DNA, the CDR3 is TGTGCCAGCAGTTACCTTTTAAAGGTGAACACTGAAGCTTTCTTT.

This clonotype appeared many times. The chain's CDR3 is CASSHDRGGGYTF. CDR3 DNA: TGTGCCAGCAGCCACGACAGGGGAGGAGGCTACACCTTC. J is TRBJ1-2 and V is TRBV7-2; 8 positions match TRBD1. The germline V gene encodes CDR1 SGHTA and CDR2 FQGNSA. This CDR3 has 13 amino acids. The V and J ends lost 5 bases and 8 bases, in that order; junction bases with no gene match: 7.

This clonotype was recorded many times. The V call is TRBV5-5, the J call TRBJ1-5; 7 bases fit TRBD1. With 2 bases clipped from V and 0 bases from J, the junction kept 5 bases outside the gene matches. The CDR3 is made up of 16 amino acids. Germline V gene lookup returns CDR1 SGHKS and CDR2 YYEKEE (reference sequence). The CDR3 region has the DNA TGTGCCAGCAGCTTAGACAGGGCCTATAGCAATCAGCCCCAGCATTTT. Protein: CASSLDRAYSNQPQHF.

This clonotype has a count of ten or more. The CDR3 here is CASSDRQGNEKLFF. The CDR3 DNA is TGCGCCAGCAGTGACCGACAGGGGAATGAAAAACTGTTTTTT. The chain carries TRBV10-2 and TRBJ1-4, with 8 bases identical to TRBD1. The length of the CDR3 is 14 residues. Germline V CDR1 and CDR2: WSHSY, SAAADI. V gave up 3 bases and J gave up 5 bases; unmatched junction bases: 2.

Many counts were recorded for this clonotype. This chain links TRBV29-1 with TRBJ2-5, with D perhaps given as TRBD1 or TRBD2 (5 bases each). Trimming removed 3 bases at V and 1 base at J, with 15 bases between. Per the germline V gene, CDR1 is SQVTM and CDR2 is ANQGSEA. This CDR3 has 15 residues. The CDR3 spells CSVEVTGQTQETQYF. DNA for the CDR3: TGCAGCGTTGAGGTTACGGGGCAGACCCAAGAGACCCAGTACTTC.

This clonotype was detected ten times or more. The rearrangement uses TRBV2 and TRBJ1-1; D is unresolved. The V gene lost 5 bases and the J gene lost 4 bases, with 11 bases spanning the gap. Germline lookup yields CDR1 SNHLY and CDR2 FYNNEI. CDR3 length: 13 amino acids. The CDR3 is CASSTDRSTEAFF. DNA of the CDR3: TGTGCCAGCAGTACGGACCGATCCACTGAAGCTTTCTTT. The full variable domain, completed using reference TRBV2 and TRBJ1-1, is EPEVTQTPSHQVTQMGQEVILRCVPISNHLYFYWYRQILGQKVEFLVSFYNNEISEKSEIFDDQFSVERPDGSNFTLKIRSTKLEDSAMYFCASSTDRSTEAFFGQGTRLTVV.

This clonotype was recorded many times. The rearrangement uses TRBV4-3 and TRBJ2-7; 8 bases are shared with TRBD1. With V trimmed by 3 bases and J by 3 bases, 13 bases remained unmatched. This CDR3 is 17 amino acids long. Germline CDR1 is LGHNA and CDR2 is YSLEER. The CDR3 reads CASSQDAGTGDLYEQYF. CDR3 bases: TGCGCCAGCAGCCAGGATGCCGGGACAGGAGATCTCTACGAGCAGTACTTC.